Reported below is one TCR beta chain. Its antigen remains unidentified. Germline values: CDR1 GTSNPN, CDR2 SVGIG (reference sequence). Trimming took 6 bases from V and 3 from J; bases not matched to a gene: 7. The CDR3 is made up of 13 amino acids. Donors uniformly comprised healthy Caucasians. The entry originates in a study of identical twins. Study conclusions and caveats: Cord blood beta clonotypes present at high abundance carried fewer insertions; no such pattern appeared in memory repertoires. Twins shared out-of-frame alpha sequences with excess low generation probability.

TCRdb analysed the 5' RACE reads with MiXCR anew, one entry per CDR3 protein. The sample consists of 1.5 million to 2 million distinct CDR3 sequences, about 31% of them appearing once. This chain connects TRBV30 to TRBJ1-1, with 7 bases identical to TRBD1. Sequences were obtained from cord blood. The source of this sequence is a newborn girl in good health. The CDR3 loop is CACIQGFHTEAFF. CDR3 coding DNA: TGTGCCTGCATACAGGGGTTTCACACTGAAGCTTTCTTT.